The next 11 T cell receptor beta chains were all read from a single sample in a study of blood T cell repertoires in COVID-19. The protocol was immunoSEQ multiplex PCR, while the TCRdb copy is restricted to in-frame clones and leaves out a portion. The table lists about 670,000 clones, approximately 90% of them singletons. Sequenced input: peripheral blood. All receptors come from a woman aged 18 to 35 with acute or convalescent COVID-19.

The V call is TRBV15, the J call TRBJ2-3; D not resolved. This CDR3 spans 14 amino acids. Germline V gives CDR1 LNHNV, CDR2 YYDKDF (reference sequence). V was trimmed by 0 bases and J by 5 bases, leaving 9 bases between them. The CDR3 sequence is CATSRDFVLDTQYF. For the CDR3, the DNA is TGTGCCACCAGCAGAGACTTCGTCCTAGATACGCAGTATTTT.

In this sample, this clone turned up once. The genes are TRBV27 and TRBJ2-1, with 13 bases identical to TRBD2. This CDR3 is 15 amino acids long. The trim removed 6 bases at V and 8 bases at J, leaving 7 bases unmatched. In germline, CDR1 is MNHEY, CDR2 SMNVEV (reference sequence). CDR3 sequence reads: CASSPTSGGQYEQFF. The CDR3 DNA reads as TGTGCCAGCAGCCCGACTAGCGGGGGGCAATATGAGCAGTTCTTC.

The chain is built from TRBV6-6 and TRBJ1-5; a possible D gene is TRBD1 (5 bases). The CDR3 has 14 amino acids. V was trimmed by 3 bases and J by 6 bases, leaving 12 bases between them. Germline V gene sequence: CDR1 MNHNY, CDR2 SVGAGI (reference sequence). The CDR3 DNA follows: TGTGCCAGCAGTTATGGGGCTTCTGGTCAGCCCCAGCATTTT. Protein product: CASSYGASGQPQHF.

V gene TRBV5-1 combines with J gene TRBJ1-4; 10 bases match TRBD1. J lost 7 bases, V lost 4 bases, and 4 bases had no gene match. Germline-derived CDR1 and CDR2 are SGHRS and YFSETQ. The CDR3 length is 14 residues. DNA of the CDR3: TGCGCCAGCAGCCGGGACAGGGGTGTTGAAAAACTGTTTTTT. Translating it yields CASSRDRGVEKLFF.

The chain couples TRBV9 to TRBJ2-5; 13 bases line up with TRBD2. V gave up 4 bases and J gave up 5 bases; unmatched junction bases: 14. This CDR3 comprises 18 residues. Germline V lookup: CDR1 SGDLS, CDR2 YYNGEE. CDR3 sequence (DNA): TGTGCCAGCAGCCCTACTAGCGGGGGGGATGTGGTTTTGGAGACCCAGTACTTC. Translation: CASSPTSGGDVVLETQYF.

The V call is TRBV20-1, the J call TRBJ1-1; 8 bases match TRBD1. This CDR3 has 17 residues. The germline CDR1 and CDR2 sequences are DFQATT and SNEGSKA (reference sequence). With V trimmed by 3 bases and J by 0 bases, 12 bases remained unmatched. CDR3 DNA: TGCAGTGCTAGTGTAGAGGCGGAGACAGGGGTGAACACTGAAGCTTTCTTT. The encoded protein is CSASVEAETGVNTEAFF.

The count of this clone is one. This sequence joins TRBV6-5 and TRBJ1-5, with 8 bases lining up with TRBD1. The V and J ends lost 7 bases and 5 bases, in that order; junction bases with no gene match: 7. The length of the CDR3 is 14 residues. CDR1 and CDR2 from the germline V gene are MNHEY and SVGAGI. The chain's CDR3 is CASTPDRGDQPQHF. The CDR3 DNA reads as TGTGCCAGCACCCCAGACAGGGGAGATCAGCCCCAGCATTTT.

This chain connects TRBV18 to TRBJ2-1, with TRBD2 matching 13 bases. V gave up 3 bases and J gave up 5 bases; unmatched junction bases: 1. Germline V gives CDR1 KGHSH, CDR2 LQKENI. The CDR3 has 15 amino acids. CDR3 sequence (DNA): TGTGCCAGCTCACCGACTAGCGGGGGGCACAATGAGCAGTTCTTC. It translates to CASSPTSGGHNEQFF.

This chain links TRBV4-1 with TRBJ2-3; maybe TRBD2 (7 bases). Germline CDR1 MGHRA, CDR2 YSYEKL. V was clipped by 1 base and J by 5 bases, with 13 bases between them. This CDR3 spans 15 amino acids. CDR3 DNA sequence: TGCGCCAGCAGCCAAGGGGGGGGGCCATTAGATACGCAGTATTTT. Translating it yields CASSQGGGPLDTQYF.

This chain uses TRBV6-2 or TRBV6-3 with TRBJ1-2; possibly TRBD1 for D (5 bases). V dropped 6 bases and J dropped 5 bases, with 10 bases sitting between them. The CDR3 covers 12 residues. CDR1 and CDR2 from the germline V gene are MNHEY and SVGEGT. The CDR3 DNA is TGTGCCAGCAGCCAAGGGGCATATGGCTACACCTTC. Translating gives CASSQGAYGYTF.

V and J are TRBV5-6 and TRBJ1-6, with D maybe TRBD1 (5 bases). Germline CDR1 and CDR2: SGHDT and YYEEEE. CDR3 length: 14 amino acids. Trimming pared 4 bases from V and 7 bases from J, leaving 12 bases between. CDR3 DNA: TGTGCCAGCAGCCCTGGGGCAAGCAATTCACCCCTCCACTTT. It yields the protein CASSPGASNSPLHF.